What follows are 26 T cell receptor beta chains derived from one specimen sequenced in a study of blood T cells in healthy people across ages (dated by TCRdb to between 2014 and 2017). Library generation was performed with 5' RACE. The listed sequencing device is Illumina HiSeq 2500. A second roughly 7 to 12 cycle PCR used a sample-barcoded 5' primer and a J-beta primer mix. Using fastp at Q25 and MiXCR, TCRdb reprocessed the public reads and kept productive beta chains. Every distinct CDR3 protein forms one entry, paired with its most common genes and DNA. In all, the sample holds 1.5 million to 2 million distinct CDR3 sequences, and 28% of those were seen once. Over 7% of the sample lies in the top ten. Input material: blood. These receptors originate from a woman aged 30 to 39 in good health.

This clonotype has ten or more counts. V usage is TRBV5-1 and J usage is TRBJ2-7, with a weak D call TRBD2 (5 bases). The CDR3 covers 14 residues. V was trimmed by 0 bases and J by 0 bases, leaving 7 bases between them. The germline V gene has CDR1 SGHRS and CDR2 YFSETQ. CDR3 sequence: CASSLDRDSYEQYF. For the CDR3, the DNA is TGCGCCAGCAGCTTGGACCGGGACTCCTACGAGCAGTACTTC. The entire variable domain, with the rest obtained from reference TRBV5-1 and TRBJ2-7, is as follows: KAGVTQTPRYLIKTRGQQVTLSCSPISGHRSVSWYQQTPGQGLQFLFEYFSETQRNKGNFPGRFSGRQFSNSRSEMNVSTLELGDSALYLCASSLDRDSYEQYFGPGTRLTVT.

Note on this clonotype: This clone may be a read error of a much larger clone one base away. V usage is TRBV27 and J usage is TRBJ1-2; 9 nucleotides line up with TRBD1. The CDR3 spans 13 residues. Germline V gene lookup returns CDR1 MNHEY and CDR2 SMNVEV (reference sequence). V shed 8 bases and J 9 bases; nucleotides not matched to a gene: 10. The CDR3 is CASSGGTGSSYTF. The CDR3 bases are TGTGCCAGCTCTGGGGGGACAGGGTCCAGCTACACCTTC.

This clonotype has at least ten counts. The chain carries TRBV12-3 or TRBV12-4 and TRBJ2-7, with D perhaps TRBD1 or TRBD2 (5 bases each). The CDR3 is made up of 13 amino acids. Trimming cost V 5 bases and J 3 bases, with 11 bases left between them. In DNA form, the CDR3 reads TGTGCCAGCAGTACGGGACGAGACTACGAGCAGTACTTC. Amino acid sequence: CASSTGRDYEQYF.

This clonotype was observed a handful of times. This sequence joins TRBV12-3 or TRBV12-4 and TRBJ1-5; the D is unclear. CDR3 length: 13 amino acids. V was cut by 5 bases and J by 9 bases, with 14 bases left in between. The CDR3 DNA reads TGTGCCAGCAGTGCCTTAGGTGGGCGGCCCCAGCATTTT. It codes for CASSALGGRPQHF.

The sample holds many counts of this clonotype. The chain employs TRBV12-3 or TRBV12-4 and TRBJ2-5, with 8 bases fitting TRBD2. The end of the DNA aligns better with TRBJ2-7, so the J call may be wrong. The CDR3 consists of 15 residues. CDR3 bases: TGTGCCAGCAGTTTACGGGGGGGGGTAGCTACCGAGCAGTACTTC. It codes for CASSLRGGVATEQYF.

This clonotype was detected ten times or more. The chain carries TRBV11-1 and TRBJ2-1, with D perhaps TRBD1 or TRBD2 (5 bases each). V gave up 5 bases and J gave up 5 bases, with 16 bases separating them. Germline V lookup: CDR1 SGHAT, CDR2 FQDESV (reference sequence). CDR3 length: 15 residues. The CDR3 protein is CASSTPRGANNEQFF. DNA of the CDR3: TGTGCCAGCAGCACACCCCGAGGGGCCAACAATGAGCAGTTCTTC.

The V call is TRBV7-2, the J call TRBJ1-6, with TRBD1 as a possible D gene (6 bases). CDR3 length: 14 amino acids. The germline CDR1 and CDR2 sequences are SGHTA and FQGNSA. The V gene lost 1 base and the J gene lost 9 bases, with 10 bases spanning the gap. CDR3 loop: CASSLVQGSSPLHF. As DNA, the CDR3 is TGTGCCAGCAGCTTAGTCCAGGGGAGTTCACCCCTCCACTTT.

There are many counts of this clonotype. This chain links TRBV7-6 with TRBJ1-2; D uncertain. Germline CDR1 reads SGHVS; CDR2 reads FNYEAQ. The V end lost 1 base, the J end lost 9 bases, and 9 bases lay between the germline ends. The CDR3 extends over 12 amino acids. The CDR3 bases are TGTGCCAGCAGCTTAGATTATGCCAGCTACACCTTC. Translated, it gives CASSLDYASYTF.

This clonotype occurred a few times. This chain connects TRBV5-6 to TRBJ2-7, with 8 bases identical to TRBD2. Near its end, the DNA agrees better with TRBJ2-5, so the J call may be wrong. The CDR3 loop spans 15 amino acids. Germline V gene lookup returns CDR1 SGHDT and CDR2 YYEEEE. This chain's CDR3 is CASSLSPGGLETQYF. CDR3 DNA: TGTGCCAGCAGCTTGTCCCCGGGGGGGCTGGAGACCCAGTACTTC.

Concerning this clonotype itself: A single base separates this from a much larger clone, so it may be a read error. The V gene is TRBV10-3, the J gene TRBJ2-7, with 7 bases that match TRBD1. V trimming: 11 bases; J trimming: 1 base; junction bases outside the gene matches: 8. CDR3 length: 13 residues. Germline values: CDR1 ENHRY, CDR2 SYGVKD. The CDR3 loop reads CAVKVTGSYEQYF. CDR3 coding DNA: TGTGCCGTCAAAGTGACAGGGTCCTACGAGCAGTACTTC.

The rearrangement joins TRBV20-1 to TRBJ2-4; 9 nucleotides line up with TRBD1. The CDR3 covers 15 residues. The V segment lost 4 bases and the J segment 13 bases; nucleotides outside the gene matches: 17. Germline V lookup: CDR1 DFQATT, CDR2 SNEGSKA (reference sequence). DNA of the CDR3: TGCAGTGCTACTTCCGGGACAGGGTCATACAATGAGCAGTACTTC. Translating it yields CSATSGTGSYNEQYF.

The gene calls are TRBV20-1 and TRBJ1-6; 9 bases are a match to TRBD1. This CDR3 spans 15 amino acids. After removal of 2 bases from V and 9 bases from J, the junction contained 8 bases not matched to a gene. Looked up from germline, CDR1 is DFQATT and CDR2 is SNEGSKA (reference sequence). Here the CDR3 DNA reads TGCAGTGCTAGAACCTCGGGACAGGGTTCTTCACCCCTCCACTTT. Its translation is CSARTSGQGSSPLHF.

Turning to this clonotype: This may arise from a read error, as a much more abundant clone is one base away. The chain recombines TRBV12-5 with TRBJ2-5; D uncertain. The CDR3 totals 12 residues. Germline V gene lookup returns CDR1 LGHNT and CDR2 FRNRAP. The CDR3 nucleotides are TGTGTTAGTGGTTTGTCCCAAGAGACCCAGTACTTC. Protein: CVSGLSQETQYF. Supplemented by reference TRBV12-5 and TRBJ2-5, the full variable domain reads DARVTQTPRHKVTEMGQEVTMRCQPILGHNTVFWYRQTMMQGLELLAYFRNRAPLDDSGMPKDRFSAEMPDATLATLKIQPSEPRDSAVYFCVSGLSQETQYFGPGTRLLVL.

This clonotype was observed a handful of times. CDR3 residues: CASSRLLNEQYF. For the CDR3, the DNA is TGTGCCAGCAGCCGACTCCTGAATGAGCAGTACTTC. The chain is built from TRBV12-3 or TRBV12-4 and TRBJ2-7; D not certain. CDR3 length: 12 amino acids. The ends were cut back, 6 bases at V and 7 bases at J, with 13 bases in the middle.

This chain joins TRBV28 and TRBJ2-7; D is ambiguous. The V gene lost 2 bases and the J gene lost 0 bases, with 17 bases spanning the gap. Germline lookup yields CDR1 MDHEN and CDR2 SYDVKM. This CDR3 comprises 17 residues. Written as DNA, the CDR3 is TGTGCCAGCAGTTTAGTTTCCGCCCCCCTCCTCTCCTACGAGCAGTACTTC. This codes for CASSLVSAPLLSYEQYF.

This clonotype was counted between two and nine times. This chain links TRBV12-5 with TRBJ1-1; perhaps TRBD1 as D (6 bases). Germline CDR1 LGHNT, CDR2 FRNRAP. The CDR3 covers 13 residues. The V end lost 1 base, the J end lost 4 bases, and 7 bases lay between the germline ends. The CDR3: CASGLDRVTEAFF. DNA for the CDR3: TGTGCTAGTGGTTTGGACAGGGTCACTGAAGCTTTCTTT.

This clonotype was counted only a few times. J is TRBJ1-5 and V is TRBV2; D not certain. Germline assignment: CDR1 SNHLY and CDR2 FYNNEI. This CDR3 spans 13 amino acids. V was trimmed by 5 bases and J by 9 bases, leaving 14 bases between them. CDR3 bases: TGTGCCAGCAGTACCCCCGGTGTGGGGCCCCAGCATTTT. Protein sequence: CASSTPGVGPQHF.

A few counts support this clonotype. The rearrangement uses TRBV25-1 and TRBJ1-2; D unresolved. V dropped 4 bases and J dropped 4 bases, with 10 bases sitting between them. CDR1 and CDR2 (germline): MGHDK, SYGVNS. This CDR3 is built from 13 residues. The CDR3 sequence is CASSGAESYGYTF. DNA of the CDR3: TGTGCCAGCAGTGGAGCGGAATCCTATGGCTACACCTTC.

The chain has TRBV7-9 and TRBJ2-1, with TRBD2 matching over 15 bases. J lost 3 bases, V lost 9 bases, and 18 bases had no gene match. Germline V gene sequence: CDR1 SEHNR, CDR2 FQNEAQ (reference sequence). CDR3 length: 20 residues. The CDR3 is CASSIAGTSGGPFFYNEQFF. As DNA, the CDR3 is TGTGCCAGTAGTATAGCTGGGACTAGCGGGGGGCCCTTCTTCTACAATGAGCAGTTCTTC.

Here the CDR3 reads CASSSGSGAREKLFF. CDR3 DNA sequence: TGTGCCAGCAGCTCGGGCTCCGGGGCGCGTGAAAAACTGTTTTTT. The V call is TRBV7-8, the J call TRBJ1-4; perhaps TRBD1 as D (5 bases). CDR1 and CDR2 (germline): SGHVS, FQNEAQ. The CDR3 length is 15 residues. V shed 4 bases and J shed 7 bases, with 16 bases lying between them.

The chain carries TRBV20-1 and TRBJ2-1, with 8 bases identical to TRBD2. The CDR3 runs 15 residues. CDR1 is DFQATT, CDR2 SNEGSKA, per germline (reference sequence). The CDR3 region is CSPISGGGPYNEQFF. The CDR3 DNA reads TGCAGCCCAATCTCAGGCGGGGGGCCCTACAATGAGCAGTTCTTC.

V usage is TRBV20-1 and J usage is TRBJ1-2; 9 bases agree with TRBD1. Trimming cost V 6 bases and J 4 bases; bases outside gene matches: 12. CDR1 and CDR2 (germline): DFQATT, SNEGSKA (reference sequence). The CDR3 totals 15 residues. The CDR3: CSASRTGDYTYGYTF. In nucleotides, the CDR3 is TGCAGTGCGTCCCGGACAGGGGACTACACCTATGGCTACACCTTC.

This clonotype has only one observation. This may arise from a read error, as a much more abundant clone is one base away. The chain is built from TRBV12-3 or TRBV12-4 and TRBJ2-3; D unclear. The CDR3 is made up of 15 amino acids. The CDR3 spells CASSLVGRLADAQYF. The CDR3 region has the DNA TGTGCCAGCAGTTTAGTGGGCAGGTTGGCAGATGCGCAGTATTTT.

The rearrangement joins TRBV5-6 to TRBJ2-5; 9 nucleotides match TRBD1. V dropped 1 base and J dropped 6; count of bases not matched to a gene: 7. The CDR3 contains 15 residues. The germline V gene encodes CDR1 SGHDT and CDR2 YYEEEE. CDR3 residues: CASSLRQGGRKTQYF. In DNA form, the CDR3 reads TGTGCCAGCAGCTTGAGACAGGGGGGCCGGAAGACCCAGTACTTC. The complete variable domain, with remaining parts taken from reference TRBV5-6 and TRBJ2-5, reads DAGVTQSPTHLIKTRGQQVTLRCSPKSGHDTVSWYQQALGQGPQFIFQYYEEEERQRGNFPDRFSGHQFPNYSSELNVNALLLGDSALYLCASSLRQGGRKTQYFGPGTRLLVL.

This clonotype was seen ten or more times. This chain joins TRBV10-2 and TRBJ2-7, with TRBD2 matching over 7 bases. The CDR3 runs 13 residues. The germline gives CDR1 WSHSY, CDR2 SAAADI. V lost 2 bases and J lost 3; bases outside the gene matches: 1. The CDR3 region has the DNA TGCGCCAGCAGTGAGGGGACTAACTACGAGCAGTACTTC. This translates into CASSEGTNYEQYF.

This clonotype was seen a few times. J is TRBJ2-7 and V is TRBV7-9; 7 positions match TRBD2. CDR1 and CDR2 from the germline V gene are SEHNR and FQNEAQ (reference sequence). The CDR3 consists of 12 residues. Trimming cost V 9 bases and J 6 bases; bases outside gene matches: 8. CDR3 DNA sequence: TGTGCCAGTGGGAGGGCCGGAGGCGAGCAGTACTTC. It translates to CASGRAGGEQYF.